What follows is one T cell receptor beta chain and its context. Its antigen is as yet unknown. Time point noted: pre-treatment sample, taken before nivolumab and TIL therapy. Pleural nodules or supraclavicular lymph nodes made up most of the excised metastases sampled. Enrollment ran from October 2017 to January 2020. The immunoSEQ assay was v3. Only in-frame clones appear in the TCRdb table, and some are missing; sequencing was by immunoSEQ multiplex PCR. The table includes about 12,000 clones, about three fifths detected once. This entry belongs to a study of TIL therapy for anti-PD-1-resistant metastatic lung cancer. Study details: Most patients had lung adenocarcinoma; a few tumors were EGFR-mutant, two ALK-rearranged; half smoked currently or formerly.

Overall study results and limits: Many TIL product clones were absent from baseline tumor, suggesting clonal contraction. Patients were highly selected, enriched for treatment-naive, never-smoker and oncogene-addicted cases.

CDR1 is KGHSH and CDR2 is LQKENI in the germline V gene. Trimming left V 2 bases short and J 6 bases short, with 20 bases between. The CDR3 runs 17 residues. The sequencing used tumor tissue, collected at baseline. The chain carries TRBV18 and TRBJ2-1, with a weak D call TRBD2 (7 bases). The receptor was isolated from a person between 25 and 79 years old with non-small cell lung cancer. The CDR3 DNA reads as TGTGCCAGCTCACCAAGATATGCGGGGGCGGTTCGCAATGAGCAGTTCTTC. Translating gives CASSPRYAGAVRNEQFF. Using reference TRBV18 and TRBJ2-1 for the parts outside the CDR3, the full variable domain is NAGVMQNPRHLVRRRGQEARLRCSPMKGHSHVYWYRQLPEEGLKFMVYLQKENIIDESGMPKERFSAEFPKEGPSILRIQQVVRGDSAAYFCASSPRYAGAVRNEQFFGPGTRLTVL.